At least ten counts were recorded for the clone carrying this TCR beta chain. Trimming cost V 5 bases and J 3 bases; bases outside gene matches: 5. This CDR3 has 14 residues. These data belong to a study of early T cells in non-severe SARS-CoV-2 infection. Each single cDNA molecule received a unique molecular identifier. In TCRdb, the 5' RACE reads were re-called with MiXCR into one record per CDR3 protein. Counted here are some 70,000 distinct CDR3 sequences, less than 9.5% occurring once; the ten biggest clones make up approximately 3%. Sample: whole blood. This clonotype was sampled from an adult who was a healthcare worker with PCR-confirmed SARS-CoV-2 infection or an uninfected control (not recorded which). The chain uses TRBV12-3 or TRBV12-4 and TRBJ2-5, with 8 positions matching TRBD1. The CDR3 DNA is TGTGCCAGCAGTCCCCTGACAGGGGAAGAGACCCAGTACTTC. It specifies CASSPLTGEETQYF.